These T cell receptor beta chains were read from a single sample in a study of CD8 T cells in Susac syndrome. A single record per CDR3 protein comes from TCRdb applying MiXCR to the immunoSEQ multiplex PCR reads. Here the sample spans some 300,000 distinct CDR3 sequences, 70% to 90% being singletons. The sample taken for sequencing was CD8+ T cells from PBMCs. These receptors were taken from a human donor with multiple sclerosis. CDR3s include the opening cysteine and the closing phenylalanine or tryptophan. A D gene is named only where the DNA matches it firmly. Not every row has a clone size; where given, it reads once, few, many or a size class.

V gene	J gene	D gene	clone size	CDR3 DNA	CDR3 protein
TRBV28	TRBJ1-2	TRBD1	NA	TGTGCCAGCAGTTTACAGGGGGTGAACTATGGCTACACCTTC	CASSLQGVNYGYTF
TRBV20-1	TRBJ1-4	TRBD1	NA	TGCAGTGCTAGAGATAGGGGGCCTGCAACTAATGAAAAACTGTTTTTT	CSARDRGPATNEKLFF
TRBV27	TRBJ1-2	NA	few	TGTGCCAGCAGTTTTGGACCGGCAAGCTATGGCTACACCTTC	CASSFGPASYGYTF
TRBV27	TRBJ1-1	NA	NA	TGTGCCAGCAGTTTACAGGAGGGGAGGACTGAAGCTTTCTTT	CASSLQEGRTEAFF
TRBV11-2	TRBJ2-7	NA	NA	TGTGCCAGCAGAACACTGGGGACACAGGGATTTAGCTACGAGCAGTACTTC	CASRTLGTQGFSYEQYF
TRBV5-4	TRBJ2-5	TRBD2	NA	TGTGCCAGCAGCTTCCGGGGGGGGTACCAAGAGACCCAGTACTTC	CASSFRGGYQETQYF
TRBV12-5	TRBJ2-7	NA	NA	TGTGCCCCTAGTCGAATCTACGAGCAGTACTTC	CAPSRIYEQYF
TRBV2	TRBJ1-5	TRBD1	NA	TGTGCCAGCCGGATGGGACCGGGACAGGAAATGGATAGCAATCAGCCCCAGCATTTT	CASRMGPGQEMDSNQPQHF
TRBV4-3	TRBJ2-7	TRBD2	NA	TGCGCCAGCAGCCAGGGAGCGGGAGAGCCCTACGAGCAGTACTTC	CASSQGAGEPYEQYF
TRBV7-9	TRBJ1-2	NA	NA	TGTGCGTCGCAGGGATCCTATGGCTACACCTTC	CASQGSYGYTF
TRBV6-5	TRBJ1-5	NA	few	TGTGCCAGCAGTTACAGAGAGGGAAATCAGCCCCAGCATTTT	CASSYREGNQPQHF
TRBV4-3	TRBJ2-1	TRBD1	NA	TGCGCCAGCAGCCAAGACGGACAGGGGGCCTACAATGAGCAGTTCTTC	CASSQDGQGAYNEQFF
TRBV19	TRBJ1-2	NA	NA	TGTGCCAGTAGTCCCCAATCGAGTGGCTATGGCTACACCTTC	CASSPQSSGYGYTF
TRBV6-2/TRBV6-3	TRBJ1-5	NA	NA	TGTGCCAGCAGTTACCGGAGCAGGGAGGGTTATAGCAATCAGCCCCAGCATTTT	CASSYRSREGYSNQPQHF
TRBV4-3	TRBJ2-1	NA	once	TGCGCCAGCAGCCAAGAAGAACTCTACAATGAGCAGTTCTTC	CASSQEELYNEQFF
TRBV6-2/TRBV6-3	TRBJ1-1	NA	NA	TGTGCCAGCAACTTGGTTGTCGGGAGACAAGGCACTGAAGCTTTCTTT	CASNLVVGRQGTEAFF
TRBV5-5	TRBJ1-1	NA	NA	TGTGCCAGCAGCTTGGCTCGGCAGGGGAACACTGAAGCTTTCTTT	CASSLARQGNTEAFF
TRBV20-1	TRBJ2-7	NA	NA	TGCAGTGCTAGAGACCTAGAGCAGTACTTC	CSARDLEQYF
TRBV21-1	TRBJ2-4	NA	NA	TGTGCCAGCAGCACCCATAACAACAGATCAGTGGTAAACATTCAGTACTTC	CASSTHNNRSVVNIQYF
TRBV7-9	TRBJ2-3	NA	NA	TGTGCCAGCAGCACCGGGACATTTCTGGGCGGTGCGCAGTATTTT	CASSTGTFLGGAQYF
TRBV7-8	TRBJ2-5	TRBD1	once	TGTGCCAGCAGCGGGACAGGGCGGGAGACCCAGTACTTC	CASSGTGRETQYF
TRBV6-5	TRBJ2-7	TRBD2	NA	TGTGCCAGCAGTTCGGGACTAGCGGATTACTACGAGCAGTACTTC	CASSSGLADYYEQYF
TRBV20-1	TRBJ2-3	TRBD2	NA	TGCAGCTCAGCAACCGGGACTAGCGGGAGTTCTCGCCTGGATACGCAGTATTTT	CSSATGTSGSSRLDTQYF
TRBV7-6	TRBJ2-1	NA	NA	TGTGCCAGCAGCTTAAGTGGATCCTTGGGCGATGAGCAGTTCTTC	CASSLSGSLGDEQFF
TRBV5-5	TRBJ2-7	TRBD2	NA	TGTGCCAGCAGCCCCCTGGGGGGGACTAGCGGGGACTCCTACGAGCAGTACTTC	CASSPLGGTSGDSYEQYF
TRBV30	TRBJ1-4	NA	NA	TGTGCCTGGAGTGTTTCTACAGGAGTCTGGGAACTGTTTTTT	CAWSVSTGVWELFF
TRBV20-1	TRBJ2-1	NA	NA	TGCAGTGCTAGAGCGCCCAGGGTGGACCCCAATGAGCAGTTCTTC	CSARAPRVDPNEQFF
TRBV20-1	TRBJ2-7	NA	NA	TGCAGTGCCCGCTTGAGAGACTCCTCCTACGAGCAGTACTTC	CSARLRDSSYEQYF
TRBV5-6	TRBJ2-1	NA	NA	TGTGCCAGCAACGGGGATCGAGGCGAGCAGTTCTTC	CASNGDRGEQFF
TRBV30	TRBJ1-2	NA	NA	TGTGCCTGGAGTGCGGACAACTATGGCTACACCTTC	CAWSADNYGYTF
TRBV30	TRBJ2-2	NA	NA	TGTGCCTGGAGTGTCGGTCTGGGGGGACAATACACCGGGGAGCTGTTTTTT	CAWSVGLGGQYTGELFF
TRBV29-1	TRBJ2-5	NA	NA	TGCAGCGTTGAGGCGCGGGGGCCCGGAGAGACCCAGTACTTC	CSVEARGPGETQYF
TRBV9	TRBJ1-2	NA	NA	TGTGCCAGCAGCGTAGTCTCGGCAGGGAATGGCTACACCTTC	CASSVVSAGNGYTF
TRBV5-4	TRBJ2-2	TRBD1	NA	TGTGCCAGCAGCTTGCCACAGGGGGGAATCGGGGAGCTGTTTTTT	CASSLPQGGIGELFF
TRBV19	TRBJ2-7	TRBD2	NA	TGTGCCAGTAGTATTGGGGCGGGAGTATATAACGAGCAGTACTTC	CASSIGAGVYNEQYF
TRBV4-3	TRBJ2-1	NA	NA	TGCGCCAGCAGCCAAGGAGACAGGTCCTACAATGAGCAGTTCTTC	CASSQGDRSYNEQFF
TRBV4-3	TRBJ2-1	TRBD2	NA	TGCGCCAGCAGCCAAGACTTAGGACTAGCGGGAGAGTCTTACAATGAGCAGTTCTTC	CASSQDLGLAGESYNEQFF
TRBV19	TRBJ1-1	NA	NA	TGTGCCAGTACCATCGGGACGGTGAACACTGAAGCTTTCTTT	CASTIGTVNTEAFF
TRBV9	TRBJ1-5	TRBD1	NA	TGTGCCAGCGGGACAGGAGATCAGCCCCAGCATTTT	CASGTGDQPQHF